The next 20 T cell receptor beta chains were all read from a single sample in a study of T cells after yellow fever vaccination. TCRdb independently ran MiXCR on the 5' RACE reads; one entry per CDR3 protein. The sample includes some 240,000 distinct CDR3 sequences, 3.6% of them seen just once. Material: PBMCs, obtained 15 days after the yellow fever booster vaccination. These receptors came from a man aged 18 to 35 who received the YFV17D yellow fever vaccine.

This clonotype was found many times. The chain employs TRBV28 and TRBJ1-2; 11 nucleotides agree with TRBD1. Germline V gene lookup returns CDR1 MDHEN and CDR2 SYDVKM. This CDR3 spans 12 amino acids. V gave up 8 bases and J gave up 7 bases; unmatched junction bases: 3. CDR3 region: CASRTGGSGYTF. DNA for the CDR3: TGTGCCAGCCGGACAGGGGGCTCTGGCTACACCTTC.

In this sample, this clonotype turned up many times. This chain joins TRBV10-3 and TRBJ1-1; 8 bases agree with TRBD1. The germline CDR1 and CDR2 sequences are ENHRY and SYGVKD. J was trimmed by 5 bases and V by 6 bases; bases with no gene match: 5. The CDR3 runs to 13 residues. For the CDR3, the DNA is TGTGCCATCAGCGGACAGGGTTGGACTGAAGCTTTCTTT. This gives the protein CAISGQGWTEAFF.

This CDR3 is CASSFTTGTYEQYF. CDR3 sequence (DNA): TGTGCCAGCAGCTTCACGACAGGGACCTACGAGCAGTACTTC. This chain links TRBV7-2 with TRBJ2-7; 7 bases agree with TRBD1. V dropped 3 bases and J dropped 2; count of bases not matched to a gene: 4. CDR1 is SGHTA, CDR2 FQGNSA, per germline. This CDR3 spans 14 amino acids.

This clonotype was found many times. In DNA form, the CDR3 reads TGTGCCAGCAGTTTGGGTGTGTGGGGACTCCAAGAGACCCAGTACTTC. Protein product: CASSLGVWGLQETQYF. The chain is built from TRBV28 and TRBJ2-5, with a tentative D call TRBD2 (6 bases). This CDR3 region has 16 residues. V was pared by 3 bases and J by 1 base, with 15 bases between. Germline-derived CDR1 and CDR2 are MDHEN and SYDVKM.

The V and J genes are TRBV20-1 and TRBJ1-4; maybe TRBD1 (5 bases). This CDR3 contains 15 residues. CDR1 DFQATT and CDR2 SNEGSKA come from the germline V gene (reference sequence). Trimming removed 4 bases from V and 2 bases from J, with 14 bases in between. As DNA, the CDR3 is TGCAGTGCTAAGAATCCCAGGGCCACTAATGAAAAACTGTTTTTT. It codes for CSAKNPRATNEKLFF.

Ten or more counts support this clonotype. The DNA of the CDR3 is TGTGCCAGCTCCGTGAGGACAGGCGGCTCTGGGGCCAACGTCCTGACTTTC. This translates into CASSVRTGGSGANVLTF. The chain has TRBV6-5 and TRBJ2-6; 7 positions agree with TRBD1. Germline V CDR1 and CDR2: MNHEY, SVGAGI. The CDR3 has 17 amino acids. After removal of 8 bases from V and 0 bases from J, the junction contained 10 bases not matched to a gene.

This clonotype came up many times. The genes are TRBV6-6 and TRBJ1-5; D unresolved. This CDR3 region has 12 residues. The germline CDR1 and CDR2 sequences are MNHNY and SVGAGI (reference sequence). Trimming pared 0 bases from V and 6 bases from J, leaving 3 bases between. As DNA, the CDR3 is TGTGCCAGCAGTTACTCGATTCAGCCCCAGCATTTT. It codes for CASSYSIQPQHF.

This clonotype was recorded many times. This sequence joins TRBV20-1 and TRBJ2-5; TRBD2 might be the D (6 bases). The germline V gene encodes CDR1 DFQATT and CDR2 SNEGSKA (reference sequence). V lost 6 bases, J lost 1 base, and 12 bases lay in between. The CDR3 length is 13 residues. CDR3 bases: TGCAGTGCGGCGCCGGGACTCCAAGAGACCCAGTACTTC. Translating gives CSAAPGLQETQYF.

This clonotype was recorded at least ten times. V is TRBV3-1 and J is TRBJ2-3; D possibly corresponds to TRBD2 (5 bases). This CDR3 has 15 amino acids. V shed 2 bases and J shed 11 bases, with 20 bases lying between them. Per germline, CDR1 LGHDT and CDR2 YNNKEL (reference sequence). This CDR3 reads CASSQLVRGGRRQYF. CDR3 nucleotides: TGTGCCAGCAGCCAACTAGTACGTGGAGGACGAAGGCAGTATTTT.

This clonotype appeared many times. The J gene is TRBJ1-2, the V gene TRBV12-3 or TRBV12-4; D uncertain. With 6 bases removed from V and 4 bases from J, the gap between germline ends came to 18 bases. This CDR3 comprises 15 residues. The CDR3 region has the DNA TGTGCCAGCAGCCGGATTGGGGAGATCGGCTATGGCTACACCTTC. As protein: CASSRIGEIGYGYTF.

This clonotype was detected many times. The chain is built from TRBV12-3 or TRBV12-4 and TRBJ1-1; D is undetermined. This CDR3 comprises 15 residues. Trimming stripped 8 bases from V and 4 bases from J, with 20 bases between. This CDR3 reads CASDHSALGGTEAFF. CDR3 bases: TGTGCCAGCGACCACAGCGCACTAGGCGGCACTGAAGCTTTCTTT.

This clonotype was observed at least ten times. The CDR3, as DNA: TGTGCCAGCAGCAAGGGAGGGGGCCTTCGGGGAAACACCATATATTTT. Translating it yields CASSKGGGLRGNTIYF. The chain combines TRBV7-2 with TRBJ1-3; 7 positions agree with TRBD1. The length of the CDR3 is 16 residues. The trim removed 5 bases at V and 4 bases at J, leaving 11 bases unmatched. In germline, CDR1 is SGHTA, CDR2 FQGNSA.

This clonotype has at least ten counts. The rearrangement uses TRBV20-1 and TRBJ1-2; the match to TRBD1 covers 10 bases. With V trimmed by 5 bases and J by 4 bases, 16 bases remained unmatched. The CDR3 is made up of 17 amino acids. Germline V gives CDR1 DFQATT, CDR2 SNEGSKA (reference sequence). CDR3: CSARFVIPGQGSYGYTF. In nucleotides, the CDR3 is TGCAGTGCTCGATTCGTAATACCGGGACAGGGGTCCTATGGCTACACCTTC.

This clonotype was recorded at least ten times. This chain joins TRBV7-3 and TRBJ2-1, with D possibly matching TRBD2 (6 bases). This CDR3 is 15 amino acids long. Trimming took 4 bases from V and 4 from J, leaving 14 bases between them. CDR1 is SGHTA, CDR2 FQGTGA, per germline. The DNA of the CDR3 is TGTGCCAGCAGCTACTCCCGGGACTCTTACAATGAGCAGTTCTTC. As protein: CASSYSRDSYNEQFF.

This clonotype has at least ten counts. The chain combines TRBV7-3 with TRBJ2-6, with D perhaps TRBD1 (5 bases). With 0 bases removed from V and 2 bases from J, the gap between germline ends came to 14 bases. CDR1 is SGHTA, CDR2 FQGTGA, per germline. CDR3 size: 18 residues. CDR3: CASSLTPSGKAGANVLTF. CDR3 nucleotide sequence: TGTGCCAGCAGCTTAACCCCCTCAGGGAAGGCTGGGGCCAACGTCCTGACTTTC.

This clonotype was detected many times. V gene TRBV20-1 combines with J gene TRBJ2-2; 10 nucleotides align to TRBD1. CDR1 is DFQATT, CDR2 SNEGSKA, per germline (reference sequence). CDR3 length: 16 amino acids. V trimming: 1 base; J trimming: 3 bases; junction bases outside the gene matches: 5. CDR3 DNA sequence: TGCAGTGCTAGAGGGGGACAGGGGACCTACACCGGGGAGCTGTTTTTT. Translation gives CSARGGQGTYTGELFF.

The V and J genes are TRBV27 and TRBJ2-3, with 7 positions matching TRBD1. Germline CDR1 is MNHEY and CDR2 is SMNVEV (reference sequence). This CDR3 is built from 17 residues. V dropped 7 bases and J dropped 0; count of bases not matched to a gene: 13. The CDR3 protein is CASNSFYRGTSTDTQYF. The CDR3 DNA is TGTGCCAGCAACTCCTTTTACAGGGGCACTAGCACAGATACGCAGTATTTT.

This clonotype came up many times. The chain employs TRBV29-1 and TRBJ2-1; 9 bases are a match to TRBD2. V gave up 6 bases and J gave up 1 base; unmatched junction bases: 1. The CDR3 runs 13 residues. Germline V gene lookup returns CDR1 SQVTM and CDR2 ANQGSEA. The DNA for the CDR3 is TGCAGCGTGACTAGCGGATCCTACAATGAGCAGTTCTTC. Its translation is CSVTSGSYNEQFF.

This clonotype was detected ten times or more. V usage is TRBV20-1 and J usage is TRBJ2-1; no reliable D call. V gave up 3 bases and J gave up 8 bases, with 14 bases separating them. In germline, CDR1 is DFQATT, CDR2 SNEGSKA (reference sequence). This CDR3 comprises 13 residues. CDR3 DNA: TGCAGTGCTAGGATCTTAGTTAAGCATGAGCAGTTCTTC. This encodes CSARILVKHEQFF.

This clonotype was found many times. The chain combines TRBV2 with TRBJ1-5; 8 bases are a match to TRBD1. The CDR3 extends over 14 amino acids. V was clipped by 6 bases and J by 5 bases; unmatched bases: 6. Germline V lookup: CDR1 SNHLY, CDR2 FYNNEI. The CDR3 DNA reads as TGTGCCAGCAGGTGGACAGGGTACGATCAGCCCCAGCATTTT. This sequence encodes CASRWTGYDQPQHF.